This TCR beta chain was sequenced for a study of blood T cell repertoires in COVID-19. For the study at large: Acute and convalescent COVID-19 samples came from the United States, Italy and Spain.

Original processing methods: Researchers report that nucleated cell counts were estimated from reference gene primer amplification. The repertoire was sequenced with immunoSEQ multiplex PCR; TCRdb's copy has only in-frame clones and lacks some. The V and J calls and clone size were taken over from that table, and D and trimming were inferred from the DNA. The data show 250,000 to 300,000 clones, around 90% seen once. The source of this sequence is a woman in her 50s who had recovered from COVID-19. The sample consisted of peripheral blood.

The DNA of the CDR3 is TGTGCCAGCAGTCACGGGACAGCTGAAGCTTTCTTT. It encodes CASSHGTAEAFF. The J gene is TRBJ1-1, the V gene TRBV27, with 7 bases fitting TRBD1. V shed 5 bases and J 6 bases; nucleotides not matched to a gene: 3. The germline V gene encodes CDR1 MNHEY and CDR2 SMNVEV (reference sequence). The CDR3 is made up of 12 amino acids.